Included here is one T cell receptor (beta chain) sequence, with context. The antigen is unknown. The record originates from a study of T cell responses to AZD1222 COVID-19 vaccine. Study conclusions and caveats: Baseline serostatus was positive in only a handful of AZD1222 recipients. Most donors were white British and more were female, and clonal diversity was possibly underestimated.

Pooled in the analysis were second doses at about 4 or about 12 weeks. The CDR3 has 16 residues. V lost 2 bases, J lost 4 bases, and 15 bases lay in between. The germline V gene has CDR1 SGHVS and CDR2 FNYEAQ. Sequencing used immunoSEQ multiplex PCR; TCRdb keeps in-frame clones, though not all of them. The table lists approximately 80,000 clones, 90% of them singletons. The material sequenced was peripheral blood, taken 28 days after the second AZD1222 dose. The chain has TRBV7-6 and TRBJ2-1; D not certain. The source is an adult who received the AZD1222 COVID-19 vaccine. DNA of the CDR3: TGTGCCAGCAGCTTAAACCTACCCCCCCCTTACAATGAGCAGTTCTTC. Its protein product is CASSLNLPPPYNEQFF.